This T cell receptor beta chain originates from a study of blood T cell repertoires in COVID-19. Whole-study context: In each case, the material was cDNA or gDNA derived from T cells, B-cell-depleted T cells, or PBMCs.

This CDR3 is 15 amino acids long. Original processing notes: From reference gene primer amplification, estimates of nucleated cell counts were derived. Profiling relied on immunoSEQ multiplex PCR, and the TCRdb table lists in-frame clones only, not all of them. V, J and clone size reflect that table, while D and trimming were determined from the DNA. Found here are some 30,000 clones, roughly 88% of them singletons; the top ten hold 13%. This sequence joins TRBV21-1 and TRBJ1-2; TRBD1 is the table's D call and was not checked against the DNA. TRBV21-1 is termed a pseudogene. The source of this sequence is a human donor in a cohort sampled during active COVID-19. The sequenced sample was peripheral blood. The CDR3, as DNA: TGTGCCGGCGCCCGGGACACCTCGGGGAACTATGGCTACACCTTC. Translation: CAGARDTSGNYGYTF.